This T cell receptor beta chain was recovered during a study of blood T cell repertoires in COVID-19. On the study more broadly: Acute and convalescent COVID-19 specimens originated in the United States, Italy and Spain. T cells, B-cell-depleted T cells, or PBMCs provided the cDNA or gDNA that served as material.

In the original processing: Reference gene primer amplification gave nucleated cell count estimates. Libraries were prepared by immunoSEQ multiplex PCR; TCRdb keeps only in-frame clonotypes and omits some of them. The V and J calls and clone size were taken over from that table, and D and trimming were inferred from the DNA. The profile shows tens of thousands of clones, roughly 80% of them singletons. The CDR3 runs to 16 residues. The ends lost 6 bases at V and 10 bases at J; junction bases unmatched: 12. Looked up from germline, CDR1 is SNHLY and CDR2 is FYNNEI. This chain links TRBV2 with TRBJ1-6, with 10 bases fitting TRBD1. Sequenced sample: peripheral blood. The TCR sequence derives from a woman aged 60-75 years with acute or convalescent COVID-19. The CDR3: CASRGAPGQGISPLHF. In DNA form, the CDR3 reads TGTGCCAGCAGGGGGGCTCCGGGACAGGGGATATCACCCCTCCACTTT.